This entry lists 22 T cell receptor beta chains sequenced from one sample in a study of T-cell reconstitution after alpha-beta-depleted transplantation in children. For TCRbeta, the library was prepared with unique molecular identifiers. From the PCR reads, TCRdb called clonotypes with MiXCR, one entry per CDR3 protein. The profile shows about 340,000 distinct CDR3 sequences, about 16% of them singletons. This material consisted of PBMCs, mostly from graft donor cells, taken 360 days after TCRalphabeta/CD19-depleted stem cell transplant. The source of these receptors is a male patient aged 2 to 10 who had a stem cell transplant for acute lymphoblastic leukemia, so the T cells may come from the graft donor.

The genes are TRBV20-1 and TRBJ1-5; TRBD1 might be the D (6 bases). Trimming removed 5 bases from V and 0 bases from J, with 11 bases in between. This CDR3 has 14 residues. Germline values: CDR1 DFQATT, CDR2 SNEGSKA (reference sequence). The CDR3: CSAYTGYSNQPQHF. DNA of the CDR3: TGCAGTGCTTATACAGGGTATAGCAATCAGCCCCAGCATTTT.

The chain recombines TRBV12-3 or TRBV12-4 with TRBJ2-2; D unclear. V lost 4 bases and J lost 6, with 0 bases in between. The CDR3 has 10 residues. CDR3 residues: CASSSGELFF. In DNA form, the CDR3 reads TGTGCCAGCAGTTCCGGGGAGCTGTTTTTT.

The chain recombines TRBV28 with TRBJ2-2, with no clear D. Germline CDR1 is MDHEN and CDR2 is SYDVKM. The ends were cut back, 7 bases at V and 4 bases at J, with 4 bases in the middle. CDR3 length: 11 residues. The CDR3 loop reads CASTVTGELFF. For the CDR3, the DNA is TGTGCCAGCACTGTCACCGGGGAGCTGTTTTTT.

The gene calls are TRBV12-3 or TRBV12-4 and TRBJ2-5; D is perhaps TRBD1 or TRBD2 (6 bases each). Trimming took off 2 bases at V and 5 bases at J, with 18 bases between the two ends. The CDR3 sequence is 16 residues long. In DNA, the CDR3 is TGTGCCAGCAGTTTACGGGGGCAGGGGCTCGGGGAGACCCAGTACTTC. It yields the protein CASSLRGQGLGETQYF.

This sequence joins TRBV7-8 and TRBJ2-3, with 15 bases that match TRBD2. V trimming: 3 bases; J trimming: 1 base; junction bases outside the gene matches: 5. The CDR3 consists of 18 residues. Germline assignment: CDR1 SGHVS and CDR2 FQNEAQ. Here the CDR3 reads CASSFGLAGGRGTDTQYF. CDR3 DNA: TGTGCCAGCAGCTTTGGACTAGCGGGAGGGCGGGGCACAGATACGCAGTATTTT.

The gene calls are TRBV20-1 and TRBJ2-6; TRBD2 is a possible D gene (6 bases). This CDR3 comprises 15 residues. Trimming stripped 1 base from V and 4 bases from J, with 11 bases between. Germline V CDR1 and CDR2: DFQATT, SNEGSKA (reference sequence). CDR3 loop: CSARGGTPGANVLTF. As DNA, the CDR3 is TGCAGTGCTAGAGGCGGGACCCCCGGGGCCAACGTCCTGACTTTC.

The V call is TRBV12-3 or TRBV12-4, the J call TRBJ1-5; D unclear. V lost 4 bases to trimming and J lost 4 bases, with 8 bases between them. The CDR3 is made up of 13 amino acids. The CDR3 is CASSSRLNQPQHF. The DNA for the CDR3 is TGTGCCAGCAGTTCCAGACTAAATCAGCCCCAGCATTTT.

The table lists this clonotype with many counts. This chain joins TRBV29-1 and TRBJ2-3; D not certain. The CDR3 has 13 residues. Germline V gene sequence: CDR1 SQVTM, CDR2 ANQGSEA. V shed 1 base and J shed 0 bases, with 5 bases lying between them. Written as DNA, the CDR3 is TGCAGCGTTGAAGGTGGGAGCACAGATACGCAGTATTTT. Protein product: CSVEGGSTDTQYF.

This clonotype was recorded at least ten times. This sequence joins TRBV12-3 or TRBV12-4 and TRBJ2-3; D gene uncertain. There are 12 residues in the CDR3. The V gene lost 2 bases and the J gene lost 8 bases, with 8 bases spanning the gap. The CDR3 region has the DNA TGTGCCAGCAGTTTAAAAGTGTTTACGCAGTATTTT. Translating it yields CASSLKVFTQYF.

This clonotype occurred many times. CDR3 in DNA: TGTGCCAGCAGCGTAGAGCTCAGGTCCGAAGCCAACGTCCTGACTTTC. Its protein is CASSVELRSEANVLTF. The rearrangement links TRBV9 to TRBJ2-6; D gene unclear. The CDR3 totals 16 residues. Deletions cut 0 bases from V and 7 bases from J, with 14 bases between. In germline, CDR1 is SGDLS, CDR2 YYNGEE.

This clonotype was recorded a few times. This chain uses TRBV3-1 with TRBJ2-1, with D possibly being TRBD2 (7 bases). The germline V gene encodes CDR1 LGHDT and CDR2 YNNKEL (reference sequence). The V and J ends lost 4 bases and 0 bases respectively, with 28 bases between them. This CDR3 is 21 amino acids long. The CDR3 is CASSLRKGQWPLAGSYNEQFF. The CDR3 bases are TGTGCCAGCAGCCTAAGGAAAGGACAGTGGCCATTAGCGGGCTCCTACAATGAGCAGTTCTTC.

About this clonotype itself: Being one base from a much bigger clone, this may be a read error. The DNA of the CDR3 is TGCGCCAGCAACAGGTCCGGAGATACGCAGTATTTT. Its protein product is CASNRSGDTQYF. This chain connects TRBV23-1 to TRBJ2-3, with D tentatively TRBD1 (5 bases). TRBV23-1 is given ORF status, its function remaining uncertain. With 7 bases removed from V and 5 bases from J, the gap between germline ends came to 10 bases. The length of the CDR3 is 12 residues.

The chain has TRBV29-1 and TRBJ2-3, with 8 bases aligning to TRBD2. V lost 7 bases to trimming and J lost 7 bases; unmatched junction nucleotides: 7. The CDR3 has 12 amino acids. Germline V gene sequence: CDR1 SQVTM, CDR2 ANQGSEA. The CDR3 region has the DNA TGCAGCGACCCGACTAGCGACAATACGCAGTATTTT. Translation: CSDPTSDNTQYF.

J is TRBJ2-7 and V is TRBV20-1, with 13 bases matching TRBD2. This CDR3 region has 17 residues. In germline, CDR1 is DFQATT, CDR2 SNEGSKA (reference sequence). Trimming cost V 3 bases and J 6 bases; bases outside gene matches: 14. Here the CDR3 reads CSASPILTSGRAGEQYF. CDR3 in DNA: TGCAGTGCTAGCCCCATTCTAACTAGCGGGAGGGCCGGCGAGCAGTACTTC.

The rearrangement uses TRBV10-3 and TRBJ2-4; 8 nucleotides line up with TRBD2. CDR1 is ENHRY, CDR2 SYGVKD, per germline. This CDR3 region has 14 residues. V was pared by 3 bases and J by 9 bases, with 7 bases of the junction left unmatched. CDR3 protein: CAISDLKRESIQYF. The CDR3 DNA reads TGTGCCATCAGTGATTTAAAGCGGGAGAGCATTCAGTACTTC.

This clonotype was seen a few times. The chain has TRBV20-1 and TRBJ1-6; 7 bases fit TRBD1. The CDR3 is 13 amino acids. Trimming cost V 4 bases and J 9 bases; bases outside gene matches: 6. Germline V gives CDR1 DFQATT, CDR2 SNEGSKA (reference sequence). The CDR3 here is CSAIGTVTSPLHF. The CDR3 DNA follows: TGCAGTGCTATTGGGACAGTTACTTCACCCCTCCACTTT.

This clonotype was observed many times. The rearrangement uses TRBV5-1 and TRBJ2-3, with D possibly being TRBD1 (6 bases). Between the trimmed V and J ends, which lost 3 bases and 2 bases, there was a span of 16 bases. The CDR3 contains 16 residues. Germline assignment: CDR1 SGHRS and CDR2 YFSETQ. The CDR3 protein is CASSWRTGQNTDTQYF. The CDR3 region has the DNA TGCGCCAGCAGCTGGCGGACGGGACAAAACACAGATACGCAGTATTTT. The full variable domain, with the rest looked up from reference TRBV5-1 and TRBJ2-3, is KAGVTQTPRYLIKTRGQQVTLSCSPISGHRSVSWYQQTPGQGLQFLFEYFSETQRNKGNFPGRFSGRQFSNSRSEMNVSTLELGDSALYLCASSWRTGQNTDTQYFGPGTRLTVL.

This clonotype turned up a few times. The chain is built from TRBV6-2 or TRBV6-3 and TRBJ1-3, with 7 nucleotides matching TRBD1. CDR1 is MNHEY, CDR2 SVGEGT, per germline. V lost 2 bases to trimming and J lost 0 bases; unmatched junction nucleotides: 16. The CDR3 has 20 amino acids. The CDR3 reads CASSYIISLGQTISGNTIYF. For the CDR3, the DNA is TGTGCCAGCAGTTACATCATTTCCTTGGGACAGACGATCTCTGGAAACACCATATATTTT.

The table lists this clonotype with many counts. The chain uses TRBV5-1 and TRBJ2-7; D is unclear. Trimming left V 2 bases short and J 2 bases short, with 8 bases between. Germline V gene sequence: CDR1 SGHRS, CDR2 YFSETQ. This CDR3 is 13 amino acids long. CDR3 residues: CASSFHSTYEQYF. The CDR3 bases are TGCGCCAGCAGCTTTCACAGTACCTACGAGCAGTACTTC.

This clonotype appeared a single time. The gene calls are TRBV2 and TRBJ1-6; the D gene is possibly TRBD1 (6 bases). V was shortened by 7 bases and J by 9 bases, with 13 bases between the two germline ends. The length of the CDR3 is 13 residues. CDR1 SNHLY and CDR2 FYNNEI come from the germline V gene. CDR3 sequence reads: CASNREMGSPLHF. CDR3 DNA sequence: TGTGCCAGCAACAGGGAAATGGGTTCACCCCTCCACTTT. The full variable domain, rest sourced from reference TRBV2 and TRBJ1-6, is EPEVTQTPSHQVTQMGQEVILRCVPISNHLYFYWYRQILGQKVEFLVSFYNNEISEKSEIFDDQFSVERPDGSNFTLKIRSTKLEDSAMYFCASNREMGSPLHFGNGTRLTVT.

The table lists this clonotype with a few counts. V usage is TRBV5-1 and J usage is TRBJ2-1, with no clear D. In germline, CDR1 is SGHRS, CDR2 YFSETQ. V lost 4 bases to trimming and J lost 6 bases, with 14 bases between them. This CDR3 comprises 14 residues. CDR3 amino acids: CASSLDLGFNEQFF. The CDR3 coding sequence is TGCGCCAGCAGCCTAGATTTGGGGTTCAATGAGCAGTTCTTC. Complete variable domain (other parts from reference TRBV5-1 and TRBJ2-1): KAGVTQTPRYLIKTRGQQVTLSCSPISGHRSVSWYQQTPGQGLQFLFEYFSETQRNKGNFPGRFSGRQFSNSRSEMNVSTLELGDSALYLCASSLDLGFNEQFFGPGTRLTVL.

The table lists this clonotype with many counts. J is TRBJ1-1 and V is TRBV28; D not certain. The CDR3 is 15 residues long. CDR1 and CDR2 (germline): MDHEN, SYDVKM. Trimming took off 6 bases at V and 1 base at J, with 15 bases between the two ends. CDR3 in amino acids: CASSPRPPRNTEAFF. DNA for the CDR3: TGTGCCAGCAGCCCGCGCCCCCCGCGGAACACTGAAGCTTTCTTT. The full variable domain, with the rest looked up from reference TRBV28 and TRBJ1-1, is DVKVTQSSRYLVKRTGEKVFLECVQDMDHENMFWYRQDPGLGLRLIYFSYDVKMKEKGDIPEGYSVSREKKERFSLILESASTNQTSMYLCASSPRPPRNTEAFFGQGTRLTVV.